Listed here is a single T cell receptor beta chain. Its cognate antigen is unknown. Sequence at one end of the junction differs from germline and may be a read error. Treatment noted: approximately nine-day PBMC culture with coronavirus spike peptide pools or control peptides (ViraFEST assay). Scientists ran DNA taken from cultured CD4+ T cells through the Oncomine TCR Beta short-read assay for sequencing. TCRdb reanalysed the PCR reads using MiXCR and keeps one entry per CDR3 protein. The table shows 12,000 to 15,000 distinct CDR3 sequences, with nearly 35% occurring only once. Per germline, CDR1 DFQATT and CDR2 SNEGSKA (reference sequence). The CDR3 runs to 12 residues. These data are taken from a study of vaccination and CD4 T cells after COVID-19. General study results and limits: Spike mono-reactivity held for 304 of 307 vaccine-specific clones in convalescent patients.

The TCR originated in a human donor with COVID-19. The sequencing input was cultured CD4+ T cells from blood. V usage is TRBV20-1 and J usage is TRBJ1-1; TRBD1 matches at 8 bases. The CDR3 region has the DNA TGCAGGGGAGGGCAGGGGGCGACTGTAGCTTTCTTT. Translating it yields CRGGQGATVAFF.